This record covers a single TCR beta chain. The antigen remains undetermined. Treatment in this sample: approximately 11-day PBMC culture with coronavirus spike peptide pools or control peptides (ViraFEST assay). With the Oncomine TCR Beta short-read assay, DNA from cultured CD4+ T cells was sequenced. TCRdb ran MiXCR on the PCR reads and lists one entry per CDR3 protein. The sample comprises 20,000 to 25,000 distinct CDR3 sequences, 54% of which are singletons, and roughly 5.6% rests with the top ten. The data derive from a study of vaccination and CD4 T cells after COVID-19. General study points: Among reactive clones from convalescent patients, a median roughly 86% appeared only post-vaccination.

The CDR3 is made up of 15 amino acids. CDR1 is SGHTA, CDR2 FQGNSA, per germline. V was clipped by 5 bases and J by 4 bases; unmatched bases: 8. Sequencing was carried out using CD4+ T cells from blood, cultured in vitro. The sequence was obtained from a human donor who had recovered from COVID-19. This chain uses TRBV7-2 with TRBJ1-5, with TRBD1 identical over 7 bases. In nucleotides, the CDR3 is TGTGCCAGCAGCCAGTCGACAGGGCGAAATCAGCCCCAGCATTTT. Translation gives CASSQSTGRNQPQHF.